This T cell receptor (beta chain) was sequenced in a study of cytomegalovirus exposure and HLA in healthy donors (dated by TCRdb to between 2016 and 2019). Background on the whole study: According to an earlier analysis of a few hundred of the donors, about 179 million T cells yielded over 100 million unique TCR beta sequences and roughly 280 Gb of sequence data. About 310 gigabases of sequencing data and tens of millions of unique TCR sequences were included in an early release covering about 700 HLA-typed donors. Of the roughly 430 genotyped donors, 65% to 90% fell in the genetic ancestry cluster associated with self-reported Caucasian donors. The aim of the study was to test whether cataloging public T cell receptors could identify signatures of past pathogen exposure. Using immunosequencing, the study profiled T cell repertoires from around 670 subjects and related those repertoires to cytomegalovirus serostatus. Besides the first cohort of roughly 640 subjects, a separate validation cohort made up of over 100 different subjects was used. To predict cytomegalovirus infection status, the study brought together high-throughput TCR immunosequencing, statistical association of individual TCRs with disease status, and machine learning. A later analysis re-examined previously published TCR beta repertoires from 610 or so donors and added high-resolution HLA genotyping to investigate patterns of TCR occurrence. The later analysis used no new phenotypic data to find candidate immune exposures, relying instead on TCR beta sequences and their occurrence across donors. In an earlier analysis of a few hundred of the donors, high-throughput TCR beta sequencing was used to judge whether each TCR beta V gene segment behaved as functional or pseudogenic. Alongside the repertoire data, information on donor age, sex, ethnicity and CMV serostatus was compiled. A later genetic analysis used genome-wide SNP genotypes for about 65% of the roughly 700 donors, treating that subset as a discovery cohort. Every discovery cohort repertoire had been produced on one sequencing platform. HLA typing included class I and class II loci at four-digit resolution. Typing coverage varied by locus: about 620-640 donors for A, B, C, DRB1 and DQB1; more than 500 for DQA1; over 600 for DPA1; approximately 470 for DPB1. A few DR-DQ haplotypes were treated as single units for association and clustering because of strong linkage in the cohort. Among some 410 genotyped donors of the cohort, an average of approximately 240,000 unique TCR beta nucleotide sequences was sequenced per donor, of which approximately 19% were non-productive.

In total, 600 or so healthy bone marrow donors made up the cohort. All cohort members were sampled while nominally healthy, although unrecorded immune exposures were likely present. The donor tested CMV seronegative and was one of the 352 seronegative cohort members. A peripheral blood sample was collected from each donor, and TCR beta sequencing was performed on peripheral blood mononuclear cells. Genomic DNA was extracted from the blood cell samples with the Qiagen DNeasy Blood Extraction Kit. Taken from the germline V gene, the CDR1 and CDR2 loops are MNHEY and SVGAGI. There are 14 amino acids in the CDR3, from cysteine to phenylalanine inclusive. Left in the record is the CDR3 DNA by itself, 42 bases read in frame from the first base. After removal of 4 bases from V and 9 bases from J, the junction retains 6 bases not matched to a gene. This clone was detected once. Its antigen is currently not known. Within one base of it there is no much larger clone, and no base qualities were kept.

Overall results and qualifications from the work: For the cohort, immune exposure information was limited to CMV serostatus. According to the authors, the approach could potentially be generalized to other disease states and immunological phenotypes. A later analysis found that TCR association rates varied across HLA loci, with DRB1 alleles showing the most associated TCRs and HLA-C alleles the fewest. Seventeen rarely observed V segments, including chromosome 9 orphons, were excluded from the earlier analysis of some 590 of the donors because counts were too low. Assigning TCR associations to individual alleles was difficult when HLA alleles, especially DR and DQ, strongly co-occurred. A total of about 150 TCR beta chains were listed by the study as associated with cytomegalovirus. Several of the top co-occurrence clusters appeared to be linked to parvovirus B19, influenza, CMV and Epstein-Barr virus, according to a later analysis. In a later analysis, most CMV-associated TCR beta chains were found to appear HLA-restricted, with HLA associations seemingly driven largely by CMV exposure. Specific HLA alleles were associated with over 15,000 TCR beta sequences at a false discovery rate of 0.05 in a later analysis. Broadly in line with IMGT annotations, most TCR beta V segments showed up in productive rearrangements about 90% or about 30% of the time in an earlier analysis of 450 to 750 of the donors. Roughly uniform sequencing depth across donors was assumed in presence/absence analyses, although this assumption may not hold. A few of the identified cytomegalovirus-associated TCR beta chains were confirmed in vitro to be specific for cytomegalovirus antigens. Because the 87-base-pair reads could not distinguish some IMGT-functional V segments, including TRBV6-2 and TRBV6-3, those segments were excluded. An association between a missense DCLRE1C variant and V-gene and J-gene trimming of TCR beta chains was found in a later genetic analysis and replicated in an independent cohort. Correlated functional status among segregating V segments might reflect linkage disequilibrium, but an unknown experimental factor could not be ruled out. Because HLA typing was missing for some donors at each locus, association tests included only the typed subset. A later analysis found that HLA-associated TCR beta chains were more clonally expanded and had lower generation probabilities than equally common non-associated chains. The classifier was reported to diagnose cytomegalovirus status with high specificity and sensitivity in both the original cohort and the validation cohort. Most TCR sequences were seen in very few donors, while some public TCRs were found in many individuals. A cluster of highly shared sequence variants was judged likely to represent a technical artifact of the sequencing pipeline. A later genetic analysis reported fewer N-insertions in productive TCRs among donors in an Asian-associated ancestry cluster than the approximately 670-donor mean. The cohort was sequenced for TCR beta chains only, and without alpha or paired-chain data the features that could be detected were limited. A further reported finding was that TCR beta sequences accurately predicted the HLA-A and HLA-B alleles for most subjects in the first cohort.

Library prep was done by the immunoSEQ multiplex PCR assay. For the multiplex PCR, a mixture combining 60 forward primers for TCR Vbeta segments and 13 reverse primers for TCR Jbeta segments was used. A multiplex PCR assay on genomic DNA amplified the CDR3 region of rearranged TCR beta genes. Amplified TCR beta libraries were sequenced as 87-base-pair reads on the Illumina HiSeq System. The original methods were these. In a later analysis, 80 million or so unique TCR beta chains were counted across the approximately 620 repertoires, and about 9.9 million of these chains were shared by at least two donors. Raw reads were error-corrected and collapsed into unique sequences by a nearest-neighbor algorithm in which closely related sequences were merged to remove PCR and sequencing errors. CDR3 sequences were aligned to IMGT reference sequences to assign V, D and J gene segments. For a sequence to be retained, at least a six-nucleotide match to both a V gene segment and a J gene segment was required. A rearrangement was called productive if the CDR3 had no stop codons and remained in frame with V and J, and every other rearrangement was called non-productive. Following IMGT convention, CDR3 was defined as the stretch from the second conserved V-encoded cysteine to the conserved J-encoded phenylalanine. Sequences without an unambiguous match to a single V gene segment were excluded from the earlier analysis of approximately 560 of the donors. An earlier analysis of approximately 590 of the donors called V segments functional above 56.7% productive rearrangements and segregating when the between-donor standard deviation exceeded 5%. To diagnose cytomegalovirus status from the catalog of TCR beta chain sequences, a statistical classification framework was built. A later analysis assigned V and J genes by comparing TCR nucleotide sequences with IMGT/GENE-DB human TR gene sequences. The TCRdist pipeline was used in a later analysis to assign CDR3 sequences and most-parsimonious VDJ recombination scenarios. In a later analysis, each TCR beta chain was defined by its CDR3 amino acid sequence together with its V-gene family, and reads lacking a unique V-gene family were excluded. As a way to deal with suspected cross-contamination and a sequencing artifact, a later analysis dropped 450 to 600 nucleotide sequences that were highly shared and had low generation probability. For each public chain, a later analysis derived a clonal expansion index from normalized ranks of inferred template counts within each repertoire. A later analysis computed generation probabilities with a VDJ recombination model fitted to out-of-frame rearrangements, and checked the results against IGoR. A later analysis scored TCR-TCR, TCR-HLA and TCR-CMV co-occurrence with hypergeometric tests, applying a repertoire-size bias correction to TCR pairs. A later analysis estimated false discovery rates by permuting HLA or CMV assignments 20 times. A later analysis grouped co-occurring TCRs with DBSCAN, adding TCRdist sequence similarity when clustering within HLA-allele-positive subsets. For co-occurrence clustering, repertoires with fewer than 30,000 or more than 120,000 public chains were excluded, along with five or six repertoires with anomalous nucleotide sharing. Imported from immuneACCESS, the table was reduced by TCRdb to in-frame sequences with V and J called. These copies leave out some clones; in studies compared against another copy, an unresolved V gene accounts for under half, and the cause of the remainder is not known. From that table come the V and J calls and clone size; the DNA was used to work out D and trimming. Counted in this sample were some 140,000 clones; approximately 80% of them appeared once. The ten largest clonotypes hold 1.2% to 1.5% of the sample.

The sequence derives from a woman aged 40 to 55 in good health and CMV-seronegative. In this chain, TRBV6-5 is recombined with TRBJ1-6; 7 central nucleotides agree with TRBD1. Sample: PBMCs. The encoded CDR3 is CASSFRQGTSPLHF. The nucleotide sequence reads TGTGCCAGCAGTTTCCGACAGGGAACTTCACCCCTCCACTTT.